This TCR beta chain was profiled in a study of T cell changes during pregnancy in multiple sclerosis. Sequenced by immunoSEQ multiplex PCR; TCRdb stores in-frame clones only, minus some. The table has approximately 100,000 clones, roughly nine tenths seen once. The CDR3 sequence is 15 residues long. Germline values: CDR1 GTSNPN, CDR2 SVGIG (reference sequence). V was shortened by 0 bases and J by 1 base, with 13 bases between the two germline ends. The rearrangement joins TRBV30 to TRBJ2-7, with D perhaps matching TRBD2 (5 bases). The receptor comes from a female donor with multiple sclerosis, enrolled in a pregnancy study. Sequenced here: peripheral blood, sampled after pregnancy. Written as DNA, the CDR3 is TGTGCCTGGAGTGTAATCTGGGGAGATTCCTACGAGCAGTACTTC. Translated: CAWSVIWGDSYEQYF.